The 8 T cell receptor beta chains listed next were all sequenced from one sample in a study of blood T cell repertoires in COVID-19. Sequencing used immunoSEQ multiplex PCR; TCRdb keeps in-frame clones, though not all of them. The sample has 200,000 to 300,000 clones; roughly 86% are singletons. Sample: PBMCs or T cells enriched from blood (not recorded which). The receptors originated from a woman aged 30 to 39 with acute COVID-19.

The J gene is TRBJ1-6, the V gene TRBV7-8, with D maybe TRBD1 (5 bases). Per the germline V gene, CDR1 is SGHVS and CDR2 is FQNEAQ. V gave up 1 base and J gave up 8 bases, with 12 bases separating them. This CDR3 region has 15 residues. The DNA of the CDR3 is TGTGCCAGCAGCTTAGATCGGGGGAGGTATTCACCCCTCCACTTT. As protein: CASSLDRGRYSPLHF.

This rearrangement joins TRBV6-4 to TRBJ1-6; 7 positions agree with TRBD1. Germline assignment: CDR1 MRHNA and CDR2 SNTAGT. Trimming at V came to 4 bases and at J to 7 bases, leaving 4 bases not matched to a gene. The CDR3 contains 14 residues. As DNA, the CDR3 is TGTGCCAGCAGTGGAGGGGGCGAGAATTCACCCCTCCACTTT. Its translation is CASSGGGENSPLHF.

V is TRBV5-4 and J is TRBJ2-3, with 10 nucleotides matching TRBD1. From germline, CDR1 is SGHNT and CDR2 YYREEE (reference sequence). V dropped 2 bases and J dropped 4; count of bases not matched to a gene: 4. This CDR3 contains 15 residues. CDR3 nucleotide sequence: TGTGCCAGCAGCTTTGGGACAGGGGTAGCAGATACGCAGTATTTT. Translation gives CASSFGTGVADTQYF.

This clone occurred a few times. This rearrangement joins TRBV11-2 to TRBJ1-1; no reliable D call. V shed 2 bases and J shed 1 base, with 5 bases lying between them. Germline V gene data show CDR1 as SGHAT and CDR2 as FQNNGV. CDR3 size: 13 residues. In nucleotides, the CDR3 is TGTGCCAGCAGCTTACGAGAGAACACTGAAGCTTTCTTT. The encoded protein is CASSLRENTEAFF.

The V gene is TRBV11-2, the J gene TRBJ2-1; D is uncertain. V dropped 5 bases and J dropped 5 bases, with 19 bases sitting between them. The CDR3 contains 16 residues. Germline CDR1 is SGHAT and CDR2 is FQNNGV. The chain's CDR3 is CASSRTATFTNNEQFF. For the CDR3, the DNA is TGTGCCAGCAGCCGAACCGCCACATTTACGAACAATGAGCAGTTCTTC.

This clone has a single count. The genes are TRBV19 and TRBJ2-3, with TRBD1 as a possible D gene (7 bases). The CDR3 has 16 residues. Trimming cost V 4 bases and J 4 bases, with 18 bases left between them. In germline, CDR1 is LNHDA, CDR2 SQIVND (reference sequence). The DNA for the CDR3 is TGTGCCAGTAGTACAGGCTCAGGAGGGGGCGCAGATACGCAGTATTTT. Translated, it gives CASSTGSGGGADTQYF.

The chain has TRBV2 and TRBJ2-2, with TRBD1 matching over 8 bases. Germline assignment: CDR1 SNHLY and CDR2 FYNNEI. Unmatched junction bases numbered 10, after V lost 4 bases and J lost 6 bases. This CDR3 has 16 amino acids. For the CDR3, the DNA is TGTGCCAGCAGTGGTACTGACAGGGGAATTGCCGGGGAGCTGTTTTTT. It yields the protein CASSGTDRGIAGELFF.

This clone has a single count. The chain joins TRBV3-1 (or the pseudogene TRBV3-2) to TRBJ1-2; the D gene is possibly TRBD1 (5 bases). CDR3 length: 15 amino acids. In germline, CDR1 is LGHDT, CDR2 YNNKEL (reference sequence). The ends were cut back, 3 bases at V and 3 bases at J, with 14 bases in the middle. The CDR3 region has the DNA TGTGCCAGCAGCCAGGGGCCAGGGCTCCACTATGGCTACACCTTC. It translates to CASSQGPGLHYGYTF.